This entry is about one TCR beta chain. Its antigen is unknown. This sample is drawn from a study of cytomegalovirus exposure and HLA in healthy donors. In the study overall: T cells numbering about 179 million yielded around 120 million unique TCR beta sequences in an earlier analysis.

The CDR3 loop spans 15 amino acids. Germline values: CDR1 SGHNT, CDR2 YYREEE (reference sequence). The ends lost 0 bases at V and 6 bases at J; junction bases unmatched: 4. Primers: 60 Vbeta forward and 13 Jbeta reverse. Using immunoSEQ multiplex PCR, the repertoire was profiled, and TCRdb retains in-frame clones only, with some absent. The sample gives some 100,000 clones, roughly 79% of which show up once; 4.1% is in the top ten. Findings and caveats of the study: No immune exposure information besides CMV serostatus was available. For presence/absence analyses, sequencing depth was assumed to be roughly uniform across donors.

The sample taken for sequencing was PBMCs. The source of this sequence is a middle-aged man in good health and CMV-seronegative. The chain couples TRBV5-4 to TRBJ2-2, with 8 bases aligning to TRBD1. CDR3 DNA: TGTGCCAGCAGCTTGGCGACAGGGGAGGCCGGGGAGCTGTTTTTT. Protein product: CASSLATGEAGELFF.